This T cell receptor beta chain was captured in a study of spatial heterogeneity in lung cancer. Each CDR3 protein is one row after TCRdb ran MiXCR on the 5' RACE reads. The sample consists of roughly 39,000 distinct CDR3 sequences, around 7.5% of them appearing once. Indicated time point: sample taken at primary tumor resection. Whole RNA obtained from tumor, nontumor lung or frozen PBMC underwent sequencing without sorting. CDR3 size: 16 residues. From germline, CDR1 is SEHNR and CDR2 FQNEAQ (reference sequence). Trimming left V 5 bases short and J 0 bases short, with 14 bases between. This clonotype was seen many times.

This rearrangement joins TRBV7-9 to TRBJ2-1, with D possibly TRBD1 on 6 matching bases. Specimen: PBMCs, collected at surgery. This TCR derives from a male donor with early-stage non-small cell lung cancer. The CDR3 DNA reads TGTGCCAGCAGCCATAAAACAGGGAGCTCCTACAATGAGCAGTTCTTC. It encodes CASSHKTGSSYNEQFF.